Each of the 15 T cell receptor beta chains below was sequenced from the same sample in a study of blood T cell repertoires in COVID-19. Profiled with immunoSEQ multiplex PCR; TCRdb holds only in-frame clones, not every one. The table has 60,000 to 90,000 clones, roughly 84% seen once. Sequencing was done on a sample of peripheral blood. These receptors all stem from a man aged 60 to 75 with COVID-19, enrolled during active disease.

The CDR3: CASSLGQFPNTEAFF. The CDR3 DNA follows: TGTGCCAGCAGCTTGGGACAGTTTCCAAACACTGAAGCTTTCTTT. The genes are TRBV5-4 and TRBJ1-1; tentative D call: TRBD1 (5 bases). Germline loops: CDR1 SGHNT, CDR2 YYREEE (reference sequence). V was shortened by 0 bases and J by 2 bases, with 11 bases between the two germline ends. The CDR3 has 15 residues.

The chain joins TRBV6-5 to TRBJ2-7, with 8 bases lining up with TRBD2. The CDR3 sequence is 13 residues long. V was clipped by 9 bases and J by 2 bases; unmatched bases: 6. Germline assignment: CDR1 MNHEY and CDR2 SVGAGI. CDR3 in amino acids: CASRTSHTYEQYF. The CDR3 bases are TGTGCCAGTAGGACTAGCCACACCTACGAGCAGTACTTC.

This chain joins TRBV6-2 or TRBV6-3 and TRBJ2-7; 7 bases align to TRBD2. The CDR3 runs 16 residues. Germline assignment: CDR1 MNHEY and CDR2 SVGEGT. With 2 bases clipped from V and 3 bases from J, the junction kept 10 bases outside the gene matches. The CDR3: CASSYGLGGGIYEQYF. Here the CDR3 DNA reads TGTGCCAGCAGTTACGGTCTCGGCGGGGGTATCTACGAGCAGTACTTC.

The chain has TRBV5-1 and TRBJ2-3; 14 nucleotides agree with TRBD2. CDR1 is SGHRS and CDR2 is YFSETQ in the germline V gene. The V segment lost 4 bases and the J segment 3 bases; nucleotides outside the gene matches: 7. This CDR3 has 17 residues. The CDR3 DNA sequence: TGCGCCAGCAGCCCGGACGGGACTAGCGGGAGTACAGATACGCAGTATTTT. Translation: CASSPDGTSGSTDTQYF.

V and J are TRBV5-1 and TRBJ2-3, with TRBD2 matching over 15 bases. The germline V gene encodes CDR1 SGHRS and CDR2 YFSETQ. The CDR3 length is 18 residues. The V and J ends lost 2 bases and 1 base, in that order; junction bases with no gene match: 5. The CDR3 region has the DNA TGCGCCAGCAGCTTTGGGACTAGCGGGGGGTCAGGCACAGATACGCAGTATTTT. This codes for CASSFGTSGGSGTDTQYF.

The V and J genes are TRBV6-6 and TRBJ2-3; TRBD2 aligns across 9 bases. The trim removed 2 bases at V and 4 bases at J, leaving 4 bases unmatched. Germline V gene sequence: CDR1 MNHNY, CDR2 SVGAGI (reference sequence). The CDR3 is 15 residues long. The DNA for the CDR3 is TGTGCCAGCAGTTACGAGGGCGGGAGGGCAGATACGCAGTATTTT. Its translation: CASSYEGGRADTQYF.

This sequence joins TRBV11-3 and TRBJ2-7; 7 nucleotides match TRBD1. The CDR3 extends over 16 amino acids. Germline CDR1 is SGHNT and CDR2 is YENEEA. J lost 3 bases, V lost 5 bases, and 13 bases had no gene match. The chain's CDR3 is CASSRDRDIDFYEQYF. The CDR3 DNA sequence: TGTGCCAGCAGCAGAGACAGGGATATCGATTTCTACGAGCAGTACTTC. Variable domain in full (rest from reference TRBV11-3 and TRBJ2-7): EAGVVQSPRYKIIEKKQPVAFWCNPISGHNTLYWYLQNLGQGPELLIRYENEEAVDDSQLPKDRFSAERLKGVDSTLKIQPAELGDSAVYLCASSRDRDIDFYEQYFGPGTRLTVT.

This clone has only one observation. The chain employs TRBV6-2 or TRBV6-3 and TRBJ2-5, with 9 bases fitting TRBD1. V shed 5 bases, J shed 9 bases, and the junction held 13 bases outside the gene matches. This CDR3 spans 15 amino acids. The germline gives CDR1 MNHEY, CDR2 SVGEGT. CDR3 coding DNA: TGTGCCAGCAGTACCGGGACAGGGAATTTAGGGTCCCAGTACTTC. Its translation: CASSTGTGNLGSQYF.

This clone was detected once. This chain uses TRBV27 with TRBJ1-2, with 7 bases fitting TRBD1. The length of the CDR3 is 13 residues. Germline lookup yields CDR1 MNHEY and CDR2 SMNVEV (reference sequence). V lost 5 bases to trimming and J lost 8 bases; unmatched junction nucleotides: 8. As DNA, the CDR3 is TGTGCCAGCAGTAAGATACAGGGGCGAGGCTACACCTTC. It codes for CASSKIQGRGYTF.

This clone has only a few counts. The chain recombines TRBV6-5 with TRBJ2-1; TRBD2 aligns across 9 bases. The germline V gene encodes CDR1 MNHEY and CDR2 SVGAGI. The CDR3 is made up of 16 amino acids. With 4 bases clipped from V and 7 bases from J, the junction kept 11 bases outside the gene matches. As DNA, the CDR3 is TGTGCCAGCAGTTCACCTAGCGGGGAAAAAGGGAATGAGCAGTTCTTC. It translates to CASSSPSGEKGNEQFF.

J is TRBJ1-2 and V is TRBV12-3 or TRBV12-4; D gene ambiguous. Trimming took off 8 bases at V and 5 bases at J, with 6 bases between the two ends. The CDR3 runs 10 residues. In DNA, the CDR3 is TGTGCCAGCTCCTTTTATGGCTACACCTTC. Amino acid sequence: CASSFYGYTF.

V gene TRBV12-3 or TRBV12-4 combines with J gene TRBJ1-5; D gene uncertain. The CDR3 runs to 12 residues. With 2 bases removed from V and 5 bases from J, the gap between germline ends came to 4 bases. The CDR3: CASSLSDQPQHF. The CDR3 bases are TGTGCCAGCAGTTTAAGCGATCAGCCCCAGCATTTT.

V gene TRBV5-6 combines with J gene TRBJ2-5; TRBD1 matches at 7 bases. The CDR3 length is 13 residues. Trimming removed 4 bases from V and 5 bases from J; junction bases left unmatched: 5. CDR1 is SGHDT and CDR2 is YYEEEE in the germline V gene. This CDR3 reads CASSPRGRETQYF. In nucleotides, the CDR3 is TGTGCCAGCAGCCCAAGGGGGCGCGAGACCCAGTACTTC.

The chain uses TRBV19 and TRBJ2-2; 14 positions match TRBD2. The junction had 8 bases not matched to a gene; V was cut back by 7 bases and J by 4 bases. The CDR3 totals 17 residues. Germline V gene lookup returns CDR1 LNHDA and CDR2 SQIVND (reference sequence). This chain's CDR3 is CASTRLAGGPGTGELFF. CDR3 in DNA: TGTGCCAGTACCAGACTAGCGGGGGGGCCGGGCACCGGGGAGCTGTTTTTT.

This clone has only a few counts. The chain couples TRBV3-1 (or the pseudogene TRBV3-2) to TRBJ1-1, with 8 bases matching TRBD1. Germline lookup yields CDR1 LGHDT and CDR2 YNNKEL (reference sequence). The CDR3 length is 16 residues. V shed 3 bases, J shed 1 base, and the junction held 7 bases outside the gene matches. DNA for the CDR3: TGTGCCAGCAGCCACAAAGAGGGGACAGGGAACACTGAAGCTTTCTTT. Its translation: CASSHKEGTGNTEAFF.